The 27 T cell receptor beta chains below all came from one sample that was sequenced in a study of CD8 T cells in Susac syndrome. Random hexamers were used to reverse transcribe the RNA input (0.5 to 1 ug). TCRdb called the immunoSEQ multiplex PCR reads again in MiXCR, with one record for every CDR3 protein. The repertoire holds approximately 100,000 distinct CDR3 sequences, with 85% to 95% as singletons. Sample: CD8+ T cells from PBMCs. The receptor source for this set is a human donor in good health.

V and J are TRBV29-1 and TRBJ2-3; no firm D call. The CDR3 contains 13 residues. Germline CDR1 reads SQVTM; CDR2 reads ANQGSEA. Trimming pared 2 bases from V and 6 bases from J, leaving 12 bases between. The CDR3, as DNA: TGCAGCGTTGAAACTGGGATTGGCGATACGCAGTATTTT. Its translation: CSVETGIGDTQYF.

This chain links TRBV19 with TRBJ1-1; maybe TRBD1 (5 bases). CDR1 and CDR2 (germline): LNHDA, SQIVND (reference sequence). The V end lost 5 bases, the J end lost 4 bases, and 17 bases lay between the germline ends. The CDR3 is 15 amino acids. The CDR3 nucleotides read TGTGCCAGTAGTCAACTACAAGGTAGGGGCACTGAAGCTTTCTTT. This sequence encodes CASSQLQGRGTEAFF.

The V gene is TRBV18, the J gene TRBJ1-5, with a tentative D call TRBD1 (6 bases). CDR3 size: 15 residues. Germline CDR1 KGHSH, CDR2 LQKENI. V lost 3 bases and J 3 bases, leaving 12 bases between the germline ends. CDR3 amino acids: CASSPGQGDNQPQHF. In nucleotides, the CDR3 is TGTGCCAGCTCACCGGGACAAGGGGACAATCAGCCCCAGCATTTT. Variable domain in full (rest from reference TRBV18 and TRBJ1-5): NAGVMQNPRHLVRRRGQEARLRCSPMKGHSHVYWYRQLPEEGLKFMVYLQKENIIDESGMPKERFSAEFPKEGPSILRIQQVVRGDSAAYFCASSPGQGDNQPQHFGDGTRLSIL.

The chain recombines TRBV7-9 with TRBJ2-5; 10 positions match TRBD2. This CDR3 contains 18 residues. Germline CDR1 reads SEHNR; CDR2 reads FQNEAQ (reference sequence). Trimming removed 5 bases from V and 6 bases from J; junction bases left unmatched: 18. The chain's CDR3 is CASSPTTASGSLYKTQYF. The CDR3 DNA reads as TGTGCCAGCAGCCCTACGACGGCTAGCGGGAGCCTCTACAAGACCCAGTACTTC.

This chain uses TRBV29-1 with TRBJ2-1; TRBD1 matches 8 bases. V dropped 3 bases and J dropped 5; count of bases not matched to a gene: 9. Looked up from germline, CDR1 is SQVTM and CDR2 is ANQGSEA. The CDR3 extends over 15 amino acids. The CDR3 spells CSVDFLGQGDNEQFF. CDR3 bases: TGCAGCGTTGATTTCCTCGGACAGGGAGACAATGAGCAGTTCTTC.

The J gene is TRBJ2-2, the V gene TRBV6-2 or TRBV6-3, with D perhaps assigned TRBD1 or TRBD2 (6 bases each). CDR3 size: 12 residues. CDR1 is MNHEY and CDR2 is SVGEGT in the germline V gene. This CDR3 reads CAAGHSTGELFF. CDR3 coding DNA: TGTGCGGCGGGACACTCGACCGGGGAGCTGTTTTTT.

The chain has TRBV6-2 or TRBV6-3 and TRBJ2-5, with TRBD1 identical over 7 bases. The CDR3 covers 15 residues. Germline V gene data show CDR1 as MNHEY and CDR2 as SVGEGT. V was pared by 5 bases and J by 1 base, with 7 bases of the junction left unmatched. CDR3 sequence (DNA): TGTGCCAGCAGTGCGGAGACAGGGTTCCAAGAGACCCAGTACTTC. It codes for CASSAETGFQETQYF.

V usage is TRBV20-1 and J usage is TRBJ2-3; no definite D call. Trimming removed 0 bases from V and 5 bases from J, with 18 bases in between. The CDR3 consists of 16 residues. Germline V CDR1 and CDR2: DFQATT, SNEGSKA (reference sequence). CDR3 loop: CSARDGRGWIKDTQYF. CDR3 DNA: TGCAGTGCTAGAGATGGCCGTGGGTGGATTAAAGATACGCAGTATTTT.

The CDR3 sequence is CASTIRRGNTIYF. As DNA, the CDR3 is TGTGCCAGCACCATAAGGAGGGGAAACACCATATATTTT. This chain connects TRBV7-2 to TRBJ1-3; no clear D. The germline gives CDR1 SGHTA, CDR2 FQGNSA. The germline V and J ends were trimmed by 7 bases and 4 bases, with 11 bases remaining between them. CDR3 length: 13 residues.

The rearrangement uses TRBV10-3 and TRBJ1-1; the D gene is possibly TRBD1 (5 bases). Trimming cost V 0 bases and J 5 bases, with 10 bases left between them. This CDR3 is 14 amino acids long. Germline V gene data show CDR1 as ENHRY and CDR2 as SYGVKD. CDR3 DNA: TGTGCCATCAGTGAGTCGTTCAGGGAAACTGAAGCTTTCTTT. It specifies CAISESFRETEAFF.

The J gene is TRBJ2-5, the V gene TRBV3-1; no firm D call. The CDR3 is 14 residues long. V lost 4 bases and J 0 bases, leaving 9 bases between the germline ends. Germline loops: CDR1 LGHDT, CDR2 YNNKEL (reference sequence). The CDR3 loop is CASSRLMYQETQYF. The CDR3 bases are TGTGCCAGCAGCCGCCTGATGTACCAAGAGACCCAGTACTTC.

The chain's CDR3 is CASSSIREATGELFF. The DNA of the CDR3 is TGTGCCAGCAGCTCCATTCGGGAGGCCACCGGGGAGCTGTTTTTT. The V and J genes are TRBV13 and TRBJ2-2; TRBD2 matches 7 bases. CDR1 and CDR2 (germline): PRHDT, FYEKMQ (reference sequence). Unmatched junction bases numbered 6, after V lost 4 bases and J lost 4 bases. CDR3 length equals 15 residues.

V gene TRBV20-1 combines with J gene TRBJ2-5; 11 bases line up with TRBD2. Germline V gene lookup returns CDR1 DFQATT and CDR2 SNEGSKA (reference sequence). CDR3 length: 18 residues. V dropped 1 base and J dropped 5; count of bases not matched to a gene: 15. CDR3 nucleotides: TGCAGTGCTAGAGGTGGTAATAGCGGGAGGGCCAGGTCGGAGACCCAGTACTTC. Translated: CSARGGNSGRARSETQYF.

The V and J genes are TRBV29-1 and TRBJ2-3, with D possibly matching TRBD1 (6 bases). The V gene lost 5 bases and the J gene lost 3 bases, with 9 bases spanning the gap. The CDR3 runs 12 residues. CDR1 is SQVTM and CDR2 is ANQGSEA in the germline V gene. This chain's CDR3 is CSVTGFTDTQYF. CDR3 in DNA: TGCAGCGTTACAGGGTTTACAGATACGCAGTATTTT.

The chain combines TRBV4-3 with TRBJ1-1, with D possibly TRBD1 on 5 matching bases. There are 16 residues in the CDR3. Germline CDR1 reads LGHNA; CDR2 reads YSLEER. The V gene lost 0 bases and the J gene lost 1 base, with 12 bases spanning the gap. CDR3 sequence reads: CASSQDAQGPNTEAFF. CDR3 nucleotides: TGCGCCAGCAGCCAAGATGCGCAGGGACCGAACACTGAAGCTTTCTTT.

V and J are TRBV6-1 and TRBJ1-2, with D unresolved. This CDR3 has 15 amino acids. Germline loops: CDR1 MNHNS, CDR2 SASEGT. Deletions cut 5 bases from V and 8 bases from J, with 21 bases between. Written as DNA, the CDR3 is TGTGCCAGCAGTCCCCGAATGGCCAGTACTTACGGCTACACCTTC. Amino acid sequence: CASSPRMASTYGYTF.

The sample holds a few counts of this clonotype. V gene TRBV19 combines with J gene TRBJ1-5; D is perhaps TRBD1 (5 bases). The germline V gene has CDR1 LNHDA and CDR2 SQIVND (reference sequence). This CDR3 spans 15 amino acids. The V end lost 6 bases, the J end lost 1 base, and 13 bases lay between the germline ends. The CDR3 here is CASSPGQGSNQPQHF. CDR3 DNA sequence: TGTGCCAGTAGCCCCGGACAAGGCAGCAATCAGCCCCAGCATTTT.

For the CDR3, the DNA is TGCAGTGCTAGTAGCACTGAAGCTTTCTTT. It specifies CSASSTEAFF. V gene TRBV20-1 combines with J gene TRBJ1-1; D uncertain. The CDR3 length is 10 residues. CDR1 and CDR2 (germline): DFQATT, SNEGSKA (reference sequence). Trimming left V 3 bases short and J 4 bases short, with 3 bases between.

This sequence joins TRBV18 and TRBJ2-3, with D unresolved. The V end lost 6 bases, the J end lost 5 bases, and 9 bases lay between the germline ends. The CDR3 has 12 amino acids. Germline CDR1 KGHSH, CDR2 LQKENI. This chain's CDR3 is CASSPVGDTQYF. The CDR3 DNA sequence: TGTGCCAGCTCGCCCGTCGGAGATACGCAGTATTTT.

The chain is built from TRBV15 and TRBJ2-1; weak D call: TRBD1 (5 bases). Germline V CDR1 and CDR2: LNHNV, YYDKDF (reference sequence). V was cut by 5 bases and J by 10 bases, with 18 bases left in between. The CDR3 totals 14 residues. CDR3 residues: CATSARSGWGEQFF. As DNA, the CDR3 is TGTGCCACCAGCGCCCGTTCTGGGTGGGGCGAGCAGTTCTTC.

This chain links TRBV4-1 with TRBJ2-7; TRBD2 matches at 10 bases. There are 16 residues in the CDR3. The V gene's germline CDR1 is MGHRA and CDR2 YSYEKL. Trimming took 4 bases from V and 4 from J; bases not matched to a gene: 10. The CDR3 loop reads CASSLSSSGSFYEQYF. The CDR3 DNA is TGCGCCAGCAGCCTTTCCTCTAGCGGGAGTTTTTACGAGCAGTACTTC.

The chain joins TRBV7-2 to TRBJ2-7; D ambiguous. The CDR3 runs to 11 residues. Trimming left V 5 bases short and J 5 bases short, with 7 bases between. Germline V gives CDR1 SGHTA, CDR2 FQGNSA. CDR3 coding DNA: TGTGCCAGCAGCGCTCTCCACGAGCAGTACTTC. Encoded protein: CASSALHEQYF.

The genes are TRBV3-1 and TRBJ1-2; a weak D match, TRBD1 (5 bases). The CDR3 is 14 residues long. Trimming cost V 7 bases and J 8 bases, with 20 bases left between them. Germline V CDR1 and CDR2: LGHDT, YNNKEL (reference sequence). In nucleotides, the CDR3 is TGTGCCAGCACCCCAAGAGGGACCTGGAGAGGCTACACCTTC. Translating gives CASTPRGTWRGYTF.

The chain employs TRBV5-1 and TRBJ2-3; D perhaps matches TRBD2 (6 bases). This CDR3 is built from 14 residues. V lost 1 base to trimming and J lost 5 bases, with 11 bases between them. Germline CDR1 reads SGHRS; CDR2 reads YFSETQ. The CDR3 loop reads CASSLKVEGDTQYF. CDR3 DNA sequence: TGCGCCAGCAGCTTGAAAGTGGAGGGAGATACGCAGTATTTT.

The chain couples TRBV9 to TRBJ2-7; D assignment may be TRBD1 or TRBD2 (5 bases each). With 0 bases removed from V and 0 bases from J, the gap between germline ends came to 13 bases. Germline V gene sequence: CDR1 SGDLS, CDR2 YYNGEE. The CDR3 extends over 16 amino acids. The CDR3 DNA reads TGTGCCAGCAGCGTAGATCAGGGACCAAGCTCCTACGAGCAGTACTTC. Its translation is CASSVDQGPSSYEQYF.

The chain has TRBV29-1 and TRBJ2-2; D might be TRBD2 (6 bases). Germline V CDR1 and CDR2: SQVTM, ANQGSEA. The V end was cut by 6 bases, the J end by 6 bases, with 11 bases between. The length of the CDR3 is 12 residues. The CDR3 sequence is CSVTRDSGELFF. CDR3 bases: TGCAGCGTCACCAGGGACTCCGGGGAGCTGTTTTTT.

V and J are TRBV29-1 and TRBJ1-2; D might be TRBD1 (5 bases). The CDR3 is 13 residues long. The germline CDR1 and CDR2 sequences are SQVTM and ANQGSEA. V was pared by 3 bases and J by 4 bases, with 12 bases between. CDR3 in amino acids: CSVELQAGYGYTF. As DNA, the CDR3 is TGCAGCGTTGAGCTACAGGCTGGCTATGGCTACACCTTC.